These 29 T cell receptor beta chains were sequenced from one sample in a study of T cell responses to AZD1222 COVID-19 vaccine. Produced via immunoSEQ multiplex PCR; TCRdb's table is partial and in-frame only. The sample has 90,000 to 100,000 clones; approximately 91% are singletons. Material: peripheral blood, obtained 28 days after the second AZD1222 dose. The receptors derive from an adult who received the AZD1222 COVID-19 vaccine.

The V gene is TRBV5-1, the J gene TRBJ2-5, with D perhaps matching TRBD1 or TRBD2 (5 bases each). Germline V lookup: CDR1 SGHRS, CDR2 YFSETQ. Deletions cut 1 base from V and 3 bases from J, with 7 bases between. The CDR3 is made up of 13 amino acids. CDR3 amino acids: CASSLMGEETQYF. CDR3 DNA sequence: TGCGCCAGCAGCTTGATGGGGGAAGAGACCCAGTACTTC.

This clone was observed a single time. This chain links TRBV7-3 with TRBJ2-2; a possible D gene is TRBD2 (5 bases). The CDR3 has 15 residues. Germline CDR1 and CDR2: SGHTA and FQGTGA. The germline V and J ends were trimmed by 3 bases and 2 bases, with 10 bases remaining between them. The CDR3 loop reads CASSFTRLNTGELFF. CDR3 in DNA: TGTGCCAGCAGCTTCACTAGATTAAACACCGGGGAGCTGTTTTTT.

The chain links TRBV7-8 to TRBJ1-6; TRBD1 might be the D (6 bases). Trimming removed 1 base at V and 15 bases at J, with 22 bases between. The CDR3 sequence is 16 residues long. Germline V lookup: CDR1 SGHVS, CDR2 FQNEAQ. In DNA form, the CDR3 reads TGTGCCAGCAGCTTAGTCCCGGACAGCTCGAAAGGGGACCTCCACTTT. Amino acids: CASSLVPDSSKGDLHF. Supplemented by reference TRBV7-8 and TRBJ1-6, the full variable domain reads GAGVSQSPRYKVAKRGQDVALRCDPISGHVSLFWYQQALGQGPEFLTYFQNEAQLDKSGLPSDRFFAERPEGSVSTLKIQRTQQEDSAVYLCASSLVPDSSKGDLHFGNGTRLTVT.

The rearrangement joins TRBV27 to TRBJ1-6; TRBD1 agrees at 8 bases. Per germline, CDR1 MNHEY and CDR2 SMNVEV (reference sequence). The V segment lost 3 bases and the J segment 0 bases; nucleotides outside the gene matches: 13. The CDR3 has 20 amino acids. This CDR3 is CASSFAGTGRPSSYNSPLHF. CDR3 bases: TGTGCCAGCAGTTTTGCCGGGACAGGCCGTCCGAGCTCCTATAATTCACCCCTCCACTTT.

The chain carries TRBV5-1 and TRBJ2-2, with 9 bases identical to TRBD1. With 3 bases clipped from V and 1 base from J, the junction kept 4 bases outside the gene matches. Germline V gene sequence: CDR1 SGHRS, CDR2 YFSETQ. The CDR3 is 16 amino acids. This CDR3 is CASSSQGAGNTGELFF. The CDR3 DNA follows: TGCGCCAGCAGCTCACAGGGGGCCGGGAACACCGGGGAGCTGTTTTTT.

There are many counts of this clone. This CDR3 is also generated by other DNA sequences in the sample. The chain recombines TRBV2 with TRBJ1-2, with 8 bases matching TRBD1. The V gene end was trimmed by 5 bases and the J gene end by 4 bases; junction bases not matched to a gene: 6. Per germline, CDR1 SNHLY and CDR2 FYNNEI. CDR3 length: 14 residues. CDR3 sequence reads: CASSRDRTSYGYTF. CDR3 nucleotide sequence: TGTGCCAGCAGTCGGGACAGGACGAGCTATGGCTACACCTTC.

The chain couples TRBV5-1 to TRBJ2-2; weak D call: TRBD2 (6 bases). In germline, CDR1 is SGHRS, CDR2 YFSETQ. CDR3 size: 15 residues. The V end lost 0 bases, the J end lost 3 bases, and 9 bases lay between the germline ends. The CDR3, as DNA: TGCGCCAGCAGCTTGGGACTAGGGGACACCGGGGAGCTGTTTTTT. Translated, it gives CASSLGLGDTGELFF.

This clone appeared a few times. The chain employs TRBV6-1 and TRBJ2-6; no reliable D call. V was cut by 2 bases and J by 0 bases, with 5 bases left in between. Germline V CDR1 and CDR2: MNHNS, SASEGT. CDR3 length: 15 amino acids. The CDR3 sequence is CASSEQDSGANVLTF. CDR3 nucleotides: TGTGCCAGCAGTGAACAGGACTCTGGGGCCAACGTCCTGACTTTC.

This chain links TRBV30 with TRBJ1-1; no definite D call. The germline CDR1 and CDR2 sequences are GTSNPN and SVGIG (reference sequence). V was shortened by 7 bases and J by 1 base, with 13 bases between the two germline ends. The CDR3 runs to 13 residues. This CDR3 is CASPSAQNTEAFF. CDR3 coding DNA: TGTGCCTCCCCTTCTGCCCAGAACACTGAAGCTTTCTTT.

The J gene is TRBJ1-1, the V gene TRBV19; D is perhaps TRBD1 (5 bases). Germline CDR1 and CDR2: LNHDA and SQIVND (reference sequence). Trimming removed 1 base from V and 4 bases from J, with 10 bases in between. This CDR3 has 14 amino acids. The CDR3 coding sequence is TGTGCCAGTAGTATAGTCAGTAGGGGCACTGAAGCTTTCTTT. Translation gives CASSIVSRGTEAFF.

The chain combines TRBV7-9 with TRBJ2-7; D call uncertain. V was pared by 5 bases and J by 6 bases, with 14 bases between. Germline-derived CDR1 and CDR2 are SEHNR and FQNEAQ (reference sequence). The CDR3 length is 13 residues. The CDR3 coding sequence is TGTGCCAGCAGCCTTTCCTCTAGGCCCGAGCAGTACTTC. It specifies CASSLSSRPEQYF.

Here the CDR3 DNA reads TGTGCCAGCAACGGTTTACAGGGGGGCGAGCAGTACTTC. Protein sequence: CASNGLQGGEQYF. The rearrangement joins TRBV7-9 to TRBJ2-7; 8 bases match TRBD1. J lost 6 bases, V lost 7 bases, and 8 bases had no gene match. Germline-derived CDR1 and CDR2 are SEHNR and FQNEAQ (reference sequence). The CDR3 consists of 13 residues.

The chain employs TRBV9 and TRBJ1-3; maybe TRBD1 (5 bases). Germline V gene sequence: CDR1 SGDLS, CDR2 YYNGEE. Trimming removed 0 bases at V and 2 bases at J, with 15 bases between. The CDR3 has 17 residues. The CDR3 sequence: CASSVADQTEAGNTIYF. The CDR3 bases are TGTGCCAGCAGCGTAGCCGACCAGACAGAGGCTGGAAACACCATATATTTT.

The chain links TRBV5-4 to TRBJ2-7, with D maybe TRBD1 (5 bases). The CDR3 totals 15 residues. CDR1 is SGHNT and CDR2 is YYREEE in the germline V gene (reference sequence). Trimming stripped 4 bases from V and 0 bases from J, with 14 bases between. This CDR3 is CASSKRQSSSYEQYF. The CDR3, as DNA: TGTGCCAGCAGCAAAAGACAGTCAAGCTCCTACGAGCAGTACTTC.

This chain uses TRBV6-5 with TRBJ1-5; D is unresolved. CDR1 and CDR2 (germline): MNHEY, SVGAGI. This CDR3 region has 14 residues. Trimming took 2 bases from V and 6 from J, leaving 11 bases between them. CDR3 loop: CASSYSGVGQPQHF. In DNA, the CDR3 is TGTGCCAGCAGTTACAGTGGGGTGGGTCAGCCCCAGCATTTT.

The CDR3 is CASSYFGTGDDEKLFF. The CDR3 nucleotides are TGTGCCAGCAGTTACTTCGGGACAGGAGATGATGAAAAACTGTTTTTT. The chain uses TRBV6-5 and TRBJ1-4, with 8 bases aligning to TRBD1. This CDR3 is built from 16 residues. Germline V gene data show CDR1 as MNHEY and CDR2 as SVGAGI. V trimming: 1 base; J trimming: 6 bases; junction bases outside the gene matches: 7.

This sequence joins TRBV5-1 and TRBJ2-3; D is possibly TRBD1 (6 bases). The CDR3 is 18 amino acids. Deletions cut 6 bases from V and 1 base from J, with 24 bases between. Germline V lookup: CDR1 SGHRS, CDR2 YFSETQ. The CDR3 DNA reads as TGCGCCAGCACCCCCGTGGGGGACATTGTGACGGGCACAGATACGCAGTATTTT. This encodes CASTPVGDIVTGTDTQYF.

This clone was seen only once. The rearrangement links TRBV7-9 to TRBJ2-1, with D unclear. Germline loops: CDR1 SEHNR, CDR2 FQNEAQ (reference sequence). V was trimmed by 5 bases and J by 9 bases, leaving 14 bases between them. The CDR3 length is 13 residues. The CDR3 DNA reads as TGTGCCAGCAGCCCGCCATCGGCTCGTGAGCAGTTCTTC. The encoded protein is CASSPPSAREQFF.

This chain joins TRBV28 and TRBJ1-6; TRBD1 might be the D (5 bases). There are 12 residues in the CDR3. The V end was cut by 10 bases, the J end by 9 bases, with 13 bases between. The germline gives CDR1 MDHEN, CDR2 SYDVKM. The chain's CDR3 is CATQGQFSPLHF. CDR3 DNA sequence: TGTGCCACTCAGGGTCAATTTTCACCCCTCCACTTT.

The gene calls are TRBV6-2 or TRBV6-3 and TRBJ1-1; D call uncertain. Trimming left V 3 bases short and J 2 bases short, with 7 bases between. This CDR3 comprises 13 residues. The germline CDR1 and CDR2 sequences are MNHEY and SVGEGT. CDR3 sequence reads: CASSYRRNTEAFF. CDR3 DNA sequence: TGTGCCAGCAGTTATAGAAGAAACACTGAAGCTTTCTTT.

This chain links TRBV6-2 or TRBV6-3 with TRBJ1-1; possible D gene TRBD1, 6 bases. CDR1 MNHEY and CDR2 SVGEGT come from the germline V gene. This CDR3 has 14 amino acids. Trimming removed 5 bases from V and 1 base from J, with 11 bases in between. Here the CDR3 DNA reads TGTGCCAGCAGTGACCACAGGGAGAACACTGAAGCTTTCTTT. Translation gives CASSDHRENTEAFF.

CDR3 DNA sequence: TGCGCCAGCAGCGCCCGGGACAGGGGGACCACCGGGGAGCTGTTTTTT. Protein product: CASSARDRGTTGELFF. The chain recombines TRBV5-1 with TRBJ2-2, with 11 bases aligning to TRBD1. CDR1 SGHRS and CDR2 YFSETQ come from the germline V gene. The V and J ends lost 4 bases and 4 bases, in that order; junction bases with no gene match: 6. CDR3 length: 16 residues.

This clone was counted a single time. This chain joins TRBV7-8 and TRBJ2-2; D is ambiguous. This CDR3 region has 18 residues. The germline V gene encodes CDR1 SGHVS and CDR2 FQNEAQ. V was shortened by 6 bases and J by 0 bases, with 20 bases between the two germline ends. The CDR3 loop is CASSLPNRGETNTGELFF. CDR3 nucleotide sequence: TGTGCCAGCAGTCTACCAAACCGCGGAGAGACGAACACCGGGGAGCTGTTTTTT.

CDR3 in DNA: TGTGCCAGCAGCTTATTAGGCTCAGAGACCCAGTACTTC. This codes for CASSLLGSETQYF. The rearrangement joins TRBV7-6 to TRBJ2-5; D gene uncertain. This CDR3 region has 13 residues. Between the trimmed V and J ends, which lost 2 bases and 4 bases, there was a span of 8 bases. Germline CDR1 is SGHVS and CDR2 is FNYEAQ.

This chain uses TRBV28 with TRBJ1-2, with D possibly matching TRBD1 (5 bases). Between the trimmed V and J ends, which lost 1 base and 6 bases, there was a span of 9 bases. The CDR3 totals 13 residues. Germline values: CDR1 MDHEN, CDR2 SYDVKM. The CDR3 loop is CASSLSQDNGYTF. In nucleotides, the CDR3 is TGTGCCAGCAGTTTATCACAGGACAATGGCTACACCTTC.

The J gene is TRBJ1-2, the V gene TRBV19; D not resolved. V was cut by 6 bases and J by 1 base, with 3 bases left in between. Per the germline V gene, CDR1 is LNHDA and CDR2 is SQIVND (reference sequence). This CDR3 comprises 11 residues. The CDR3 loop is CASRVNYGYTF. The CDR3 nucleotides read TGTGCCAGTAGGGTTAACTATGGCTACACCTTC. The whole variable domain, remainder taken from reference TRBV19 and TRBJ1-2, is DGGITQSPKYLFRKEGQNVTLSCEQNLNHDAMYWYRQDPGQGLRLIYYSQIVNDFQKGDIAEGYSVSREKKESFPLTVTSAQKNPTAFYLCASRVNYGYTFGSGTRLTVV.

This clone was seen a single time. V gene TRBV7-2 combines with J gene TRBJ2-7; 8 nucleotides match TRBD2. Germline V gives CDR1 SGHTA, CDR2 FQGNSA. V trimming: 1 base; J trimming: 9 bases; junction bases outside the gene matches: 14. The CDR3 length is 16 residues. The CDR3 spells CASSLVQGLVILSQYF. CDR3 nucleotide sequence: TGTGCCAGCAGCTTAGTACAGGGACTAGTTATTTTGTCGCAGTACTTC.

The CDR3 DNA reads TGTGCCAGCAGCGCAGGACAGGGTGGCAATCAGCCCCAGCATTTT. It translates to CASSAGQGGNQPQHF. The chain employs TRBV7-8 and TRBJ1-5, with 8 bases matching TRBD1. CDR3 size: 15 residues. V lost 5 bases and J lost 2; bases outside the gene matches: 5. Looked up from germline, CDR1 is SGHVS and CDR2 is FQNEAQ.

V usage is TRBV5-1 and J usage is TRBJ2-3, with TRBD2 matching over 7 bases. CDR3 length: 14 amino acids. V was clipped by 7 bases and J by 0 bases; unmatched bases: 5. Germline V lookup: CDR1 SGHRS, CDR2 YFSETQ. CDR3 DNA sequence: TGCGCCAGCTGGGAGGGCCTAAGCACAGATACGCAGTATTTT. It translates to CASWEGLSTDTQYF.